What follows are 23 T cell receptor beta chains derived from one specimen sequenced in a study of shared clonotypes between healthy human individuals. The assay was immunoSEQ multiplex PCR, and TCRdb's table has in-frame clones only and misses some. In the table there are over a million clones, 78% of which are singletons. The sequenced sample was memory CD4+ T cells from PBMCs. Subset defined: CD45RA-negative fraction. Receptors were obtained from a man aged 18-30 years in good health. Some clones in this sample may be carry-over from other donors' samples.

J is TRBJ1-1 and V is TRBV13; no definite D call. This CDR3 has 14 amino acids. Germline CDR1 PRHDT, CDR2 FYEKMQ (reference sequence). Trimming took off 5 bases at V and 0 bases at J, with 10 bases between the two ends. CDR3 DNA: TGTGCCAGCAGCCCGGCCCCCATGAACACTGAAGCTTTCTTT. Its protein product is CASSPAPMNTEAFF.

The V gene is TRBV5-4, the J gene TRBJ2-5, with no clear D. The CDR3 contains 15 residues. V shed 3 bases and J shed 4 bases, with 16 bases lying between them. Germline V gene lookup returns CDR1 SGHNT and CDR2 YYREEE (reference sequence). In DNA form, the CDR3 reads TGTGCCAGCAGCTCCGGACCTGAGACGGGAGAGACCCAGTACTTC. Its translation: CASSSGPETGETQYF. The whole variable domain, remainder taken from reference TRBV5-4 and TRBJ2-5, is ETGVTQSPTHLIKTRGQQVTLRCSSQSGHNTVSWYQQALGQGPQFIFQYYREEENGRGNFPPRFSGLQFPNYSSELNVNALELDDSALYLCASSSGPETGETQYFGPGTRLLVL.

The chain joins TRBV30 to TRBJ2-1; a weak D match, TRBD2 (6 bases). This CDR3 spans 12 amino acids. The V end lost 5 bases, the J end lost 7 bases, and 12 bases lay between the germline ends. Germline lookup yields CDR1 GTSNPN and CDR2 SVGIG (reference sequence). The CDR3 sequence is CAWGRSGNEQFF. The DNA for the CDR3 is TGTGCCTGGGGCCGTAGCGGTAATGAGCAGTTCTTC.

Only a few counts were recorded for this clone. This specimen includes other DNA sequences encoding the same CDR3. The chain couples TRBV11-3 to TRBJ2-3; D is unresolved. There are 12 residues in the CDR3. V was pared by 0 bases and J by 6 bases, with 4 bases between. The germline V gene encodes CDR1 SGHNT and CDR2 YENEEA. The DNA for the CDR3 is TGTGCCAGCAGCTTAGAAGGGGATACGCAGTATTTT. Amino acids: CASSLEGDTQYF.

A few counts support this clone. This sequence joins TRBV6-1 and TRBJ2-3; unclear D gene. The V gene's germline CDR1 is MNHNS and CDR2 SASEGT. V lost 9 bases to trimming and J lost 7 bases, with 17 bases between them. CDR3 length equals 13 residues. CDR3 amino acids: CASTSLLTNTQYF. The CDR3 nucleotides read TGTGCCAGTACCTCATTGCTGACAAATACGCAGTATTTT.

This sequence joins TRBV20-1 and TRBJ2-7; D gene unclear. Germline CDR1 DFQATT, CDR2 SNEGSKA (reference sequence). The CDR3 contains 11 residues. V was clipped by 2 bases and J by 6 bases, with 8 bases between them. The CDR3 is CSARTVREQYF. The CDR3 DNA reads TGCAGTGCTAGAACCGTCCGCGAGCAGTACTTC.

The chain joins TRBV5-1 to TRBJ2-3; 12 bases are shared with TRBD2. The CDR3 runs to 19 residues. Germline V lookup: CDR1 SGHRS, CDR2 YFSETQ. The ends lost 3 bases at V and 5 bases at J; junction bases unmatched: 16. As DNA, the CDR3 is TGCGCCAGCAGCTCCACCCCTACTCTAGCGGGAGGGACTGGAGATACGCAGTATTTT. Its translation is CASSSTPTLAGGTGDTQYF.

The rearrangement joins TRBV7-9 to TRBJ2-5, with TRBD2 as a possible D gene (7 bases). Trimming took 1 base from V and 6 from J, leaving 9 bases between them. Germline-derived CDR1 and CDR2 are SEHNR and FQNEAQ (reference sequence). The CDR3 runs 13 residues. The CDR3 sequence is CASSLDGGQTQYF. For the CDR3, the DNA is TGTGCCAGCAGCTTAGACGGGGGGCAGACCCAGTACTTC.

As concerns this clone: Distinct nucleotide sequences in the sample also encode this CDR3. The J gene is TRBJ1-2, the V gene TRBV5-1; 8 positions agree with TRBD1. V trimming: 4 bases; J trimming: 4 bases; junction bases outside the gene matches: 6. This CDR3 comprises 14 residues. Germline-derived CDR1 and CDR2 are SGHRS and YFSETQ. CDR3 loop: CASSLGDRSYGYTF. Here the CDR3 DNA reads TGCGCCAGCAGCCTGGGGGACAGGAGCTATGGCTACACCTTC.

The chain has TRBV7-9 and TRBJ1-4, with TRBD1 identical over 11 bases. The V gene end was trimmed by 5 bases and the J gene end by 2 bases; junction bases not matched to a gene: 7. This CDR3 has 17 amino acids. Germline-derived CDR1 and CDR2 are SEHNR and FQNEAQ (reference sequence). The CDR3 coding sequence is TGTGCCAGCAGCGACCGGGACAGGGGGATCACTAATGAAAAACTGTTTTTT. Protein: CASSDRDRGITNEKLFF.

V usage is TRBV4-1 and J usage is TRBJ1-1, with D tentatively TRBD1 (5 bases). This CDR3 has 15 residues. Germline assignment: CDR1 MGHRA and CDR2 YSYEKL. V lost 0 bases, J lost 1 base, and 9 bases lay in between. For the CDR3, the DNA is TGCGCCAGCAGCCAAGATCTGCAGGGGAACACTGAAGCTTTCTTT. This encodes CASSQDLQGNTEAFF.

The chain combines TRBV6-5 with TRBJ2-7; 8 positions agree with TRBD2. Germline lookup yields CDR1 MNHEY and CDR2 SVGAGI. This CDR3 is built from 16 residues. V lost 2 bases, J lost 0 bases, and 6 bases stayed unmatched. The CDR3 sequence: CASSYHWREASYEQYF. The DNA for the CDR3 is TGTGCCAGCAGTTACCACTGGCGGGAGGCCTCCTACGAGCAGTACTTC.

V usage is TRBV7-9 and J usage is TRBJ1-2, with a weak D call TRBD1 (5 bases). V lost 3 bases, J lost 5 bases, and 10 bases lay in between. Germline CDR1 reads SEHNR; CDR2 reads FQNEAQ (reference sequence). The CDR3 contains 13 residues. The CDR3 protein is CASSFFQGYGYTF. The CDR3 DNA is TGTGCCAGCAGCTTTTTCCAGGGATATGGCTACACCTTC.

This rearrangement joins TRBV5-6 to TRBJ2-7; D is unclear. The CDR3 consists of 13 residues. V was trimmed by 1 base and J by 4 bases, leaving 9 bases between them. Germline CDR1 SGHDT, CDR2 YYEEEE. In DNA, the CDR3 is TGTGCCAGCAGCTTGTATGGACGGTACGAGCAGTACTTC. Its translation: CASSLYGRYEQYF.

This chain joins TRBV2 and TRBJ1-5, with D possibly TRBD1 on 5 matching bases. CDR3 length equals 14 residues. Germline V gene data show CDR1 as SNHLY and CDR2 as FYNNEI. Trimming removed 4 bases from V and 2 bases from J, with 9 bases in between. The CDR3 is CASSVDSGNQPQHF. In DNA, the CDR3 is TGTGCCAGCAGTGTCGACAGTGGCAATCAGCCCCAGCATTTT.

There are a few counts of this clone. The sample carries other DNA sequences with the same CDR3. The chain carries TRBV5-1 and TRBJ2-2; 8 bases are a match to TRBD1. The germline gives CDR1 SGHRS, CDR2 YFSETQ. Trimming took 4 bases from V and 3 from J; bases not matched to a gene: 2. The CDR3 length is 14 residues. CDR3 loop: CASSLTGDTGELFF. In DNA, the CDR3 is TGCGCCAGCAGCCTGACAGGGGACACCGGGGAGCTGTTTTTT.

For this clone: The same CDR3 is also encoded by other DNA sequences in this sample. The chain employs TRBV7-9 and TRBJ1-1; tentative D call: TRBD1 (5 bases). This CDR3 region has 13 residues. The V gene's germline CDR1 is SEHNR and CDR2 FQNEAQ (reference sequence). V was cut by 1 base and J by 5 bases, with 8 bases left in between. The DNA for the CDR3 is TGTGCCAGCAGCTTAGAAAGGGGAACTGAAGCTTTCTTT. Its translation is CASSLERGTEAFF.

The V and J genes are TRBV5-1 and TRBJ1-3; D ambiguous. CDR1 is SGHRS, CDR2 YFSETQ, per germline. The CDR3 loop spans 15 amino acids. Trimming removed 3 bases at V and 2 bases at J, with 12 bases between. The CDR3 protein is CASSSLGGPGNTIYF. The CDR3 bases are TGCGCCAGCAGCTCCTTAGGTGGGCCTGGAAACACCATATATTTT.

The V gene is TRBV27, the J gene TRBJ2-7; unclear D gene. Per the germline V gene, CDR1 is MNHEY and CDR2 is SMNVEV (reference sequence). Trimming cost V 4 bases and J 7 bases, with 20 bases left between them. The CDR3 covers 15 residues. The CDR3 DNA reads as TGTGCCAGCAGTTACTCGCCTAGTTTCATCAGGGAGCAGTACTTC. Translation gives CASSYSPSFIREQYF.

The CDR3 loop reads CASSGRQGGTGELFF. The CDR3 DNA is TGTGCCAGCAGTGGAAGACAGGGAGGCACCGGGGAGCTGTTTTTT. J is TRBJ2-2 and V is TRBV6-1; TRBD1 might be the D (7 bases). Germline lookup yields CDR1 MNHNS and CDR2 SASEGT. This CDR3 has 15 residues. With 4 bases removed from V and 4 bases from J, the gap between germline ends came to 13 bases.

This chain connects TRBV9 to TRBJ2-7; weak D call: TRBD2 (5 bases). The CDR3 length is 15 residues. CDR1 and CDR2 (germline): SGDLS, YYNGEE. V was pared by 0 bases and J by 1 base, with 11 bases between. The CDR3 DNA follows: TGTGCCAGCAGCGTAGGGTCTAGCAGATCCTACGAGCAGTACTTC. Its translation: CASSVGSSRSYEQYF.

This chain links TRBV11-2 with TRBJ1-6; TRBD1 matches 7 bases. The trim removed 5 bases at V and 13 bases at J, leaving 14 bases unmatched. Germline CDR1 is SGHAT and CDR2 is FQNNGV. The CDR3 covers 15 residues. The CDR3 DNA reads TGTGCCAGCAGCCCCAGGGGGGACAGAACTTCTCCCCTCCACTTT. This gives the protein CASSPRGDRTSPLHF.

This clone has just one count. This sequence joins TRBV2 and TRBJ1-4, with 8 bases fitting TRBD1. The CDR3 has 14 residues. Germline V CDR1 and CDR2: SNHLY, FYNNEI. With V trimmed by 4 bases and J by 7 bases, 5 bases remained unmatched. The CDR3 sequence is CASSVQGALEKLFF. The CDR3 DNA reads as TGTGCCAGCAGTGTTCAGGGGGCGCTTGAAAAACTGTTTTTT.